This TCR beta chain was documented in a study of CD8+ T cells in alopecia areata. Regarding the study as a whole: Baseline CD8+ expansion's link to response remains uncertain, as there was one nonresponder. Many expanded lesional clones persisted in scalp and blood during tofacitinib treatment.

Sample treatment: oral pan-JAK inhibitor, 5-10 mg twice daily. Alopecia areata patients had lesional scalp punch biopsies and peripheral blood taken from them. As concerns this clone: Its target is not known. Other DNA sequences in the sample encode the same CDR3.

Following extraction, RNA underwent reverse transcription to cDNA, which served as the sequencing template. The protocol was immunoSEQ multiplex PCR, while the TCRdb copy is restricted to in-frame clones and leaves out a portion. This sample has 120,000 to 150,000 clones; 82% occur once, and the top ten carry around a quarter. The CDR3 length is 13 residues. Trimming took 2 bases from V and 6 from J, leaving 7 bases between them. Germline lookup yields CDR1 MNHEY and CDR2 SVGAGI. The chain employs TRBV6-5 and TRBJ2-2; D is perhaps TRBD1 (6 bases). This clonotype originated in a human donor with alopecia areata. The specimen was CD8+ T cells sorted from blood, collected at week 4, from a patient treated with tofacitinib. The CDR3: CASSYEGAGELFF. CDR3 DNA: TGTGCCAGCAGTTACGAGGGGGCCGGGGAGCTGTTTTTT.